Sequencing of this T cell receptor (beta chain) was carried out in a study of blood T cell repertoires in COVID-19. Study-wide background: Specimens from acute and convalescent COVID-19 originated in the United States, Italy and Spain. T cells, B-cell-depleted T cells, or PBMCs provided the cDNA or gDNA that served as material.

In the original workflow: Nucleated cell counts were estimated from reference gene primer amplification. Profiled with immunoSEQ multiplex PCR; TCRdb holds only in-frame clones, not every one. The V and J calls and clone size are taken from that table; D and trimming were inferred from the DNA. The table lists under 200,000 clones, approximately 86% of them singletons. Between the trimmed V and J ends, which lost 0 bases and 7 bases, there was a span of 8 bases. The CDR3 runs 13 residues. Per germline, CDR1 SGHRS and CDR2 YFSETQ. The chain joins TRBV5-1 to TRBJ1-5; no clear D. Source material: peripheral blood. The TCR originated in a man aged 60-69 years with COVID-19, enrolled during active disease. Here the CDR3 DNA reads TGCGCCAGCAGCTTGGAACCCGAGCAGCCCCAGCATTTT. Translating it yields CASSLEPEQPQHF.